Here is one TCR beta chain with its context. Its specificity is not known. The authors ran a second PCR of about 6 to 11 cycles using a sample-barcoded 5' primer and a J-beta primer mix. A template-switch adaptor that had 12 random nucleotides put a tag on each cDNA molecule. Each sample provided no less than 3 million CDR3-containing paired-end reads. TCRdb reanalysed the 5' RACE reads using MiXCR and keeps one entry per CDR3 protein. The sample consists of 700,000 to 850,000 distinct CDR3 sequences, roughly 50% of them appearing once. This entry is derived from a study of blood T cells in healthy people across ages. Study-wide findings and caveats: TCR beta diversity was tightly associated with the proportion of naive T cells.

The study isolated at least 6.5 million PBMCs from each sample. The CDR3 extends over 16 amino acids. CDR1 KGHSH and CDR2 LQKENI come from the germline V gene. V was cut by 4 bases and J by 0 bases, with 12 bases left in between. Sequencing was done on a sample of blood. The chain has TRBV18 and TRBJ1-4; TRBD1 might be the D (6 bases). The origin of this receptor is a man older than 75 in good health. This CDR3 reads CASSQRQDATNEKLFF. The CDR3 coding sequence is TGTGCCAGCTCACAGCGACAGGACGCAACTAATGAAAAACTGTTTTTT.